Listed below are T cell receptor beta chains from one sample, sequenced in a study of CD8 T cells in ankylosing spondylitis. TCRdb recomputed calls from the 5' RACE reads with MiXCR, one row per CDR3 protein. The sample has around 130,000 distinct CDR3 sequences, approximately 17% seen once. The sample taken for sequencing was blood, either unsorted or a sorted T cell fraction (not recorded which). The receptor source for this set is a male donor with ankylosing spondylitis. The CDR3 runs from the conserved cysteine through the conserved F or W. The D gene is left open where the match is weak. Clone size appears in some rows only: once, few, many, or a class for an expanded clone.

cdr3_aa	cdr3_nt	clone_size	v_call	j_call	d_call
CASSRDSAGELFF	TGCGCCAGCAGCAGGGACAGTGCCGGGGAGCTGTTTTTT	few	TRBV5-1	TRBJ2-2	TRBD1
CASPGGRGMQPQHF	TGCGCCAGCCCAGGCGGCAGGGGCATGCAGCCCCAGCATTTT	many	TRBV5-1	TRBJ1-5	NA
CASSSTSGTGNEQFF	TGTGCCAGCAGTTCCACTAGCGGGACGGGCAATGAGCAGTTCTTC	NA	TRBV5-6	TRBJ2-1	TRBD2
CASSLAADTQYF	TGTGCCAGCAGCTTAGCTGCAGATACGCAGTATTTT	many	TRBV7-2	TRBJ2-3	NA
CASSDRRFQETQYF	TGTGCCAGCAGTGACCGGCGGTTCCAAGAGACCCAGTACTTC	NA	TRBV2	TRBJ2-5	NA
CSGPDGYEQYF	TGCAGTGGTCCAGACGGCTACGAGCAGTACTTC	many	TRBV20-1	TRBJ2-7	NA
CASSKTAPPKAFF	TGTGCCAGCAGCAAAACGGCTCCCCCGAAAGCTTTCTTT	few	TRBV21-1	TRBJ1-1	NA
CASSLVGTSLNEQFF	TGTGCCAGCAGTTTGGTCGGGACTAGTCTCAATGAGCAGTTCTTC	few	TRBV27	TRBJ2-1	TRBD2
CSAKDGPLEQYF	TGCAGTGCTAAGGACGGCCCTCTCGAGCAGTACTTC	few	TRBV20-1	TRBJ2-7	NA
CASSHKGAIANTGELFF	TGTGCCAGCAGCCACAAGGGTGCGATAGCGAACACCGGGGAGCTGTTTTTT	NA	TRBV25-1	TRBJ2-2	NA
CASSLESVGLAANEQFF	TGCGCCAGCAGCTTGGAGTCGGTGGGACTAGCGGCCAATGAGCAGTTCTTC	few	TRBV5-1	TRBJ2-1	TRBD2
CASSLTAGVGNEQFF	TGTGCCAGCAGCTTAACTGCGGGAGTGGGGAATGAGCAGTTCTTC	NA	TRBV7-3	TRBJ2-1	TRBD2
CAISESIGVGYGYTF	TGTGCCATCAGTGAGTCGATTGGGGTGGGCTATGGCTACACCTTC	NA	TRBV10-3	TRBJ1-2	NA
CASRRGPETPLHF	TGTGCCAGCAGACGAGGACCCGAAACACCCCTCCACTTT	NA	TRBV7-9	TRBJ1-6	NA
CASSLATGVPGDEQYF	TGTGCCAGCAGCTTAGCGACAGGGGTGCCCGGTGACGAGCAGTACTTC	NA	TRBV7-9	TRBJ2-7	TRBD1
CASSSTGTSGSFNYNEQFF	TGTGCCAGCAGCTCAACCGGGACTAGCGGGAGCTTTAACTACAATGAGCAGTTCTTC	few	TRBV7-3	TRBJ2-1	TRBD2
CASRRNQETQYF	TGTGCCAGTCGGCGGAACCAAGAGACCCAGTACTTC	NA	TRBV27	TRBJ2-5	NA
CASSLAGTRGNEQFF	TGTGCCAGCAGCTTGGCCGGGACTAGAGGCAATGAGCAGTTCTTC	NA	TRBV7-9	TRBJ2-1	TRBD2
CASSQWVIAGTAYEQYF	TGCGCCAGCAGCCAATGGGTCATAGCGGGAACTGCCTACGAGCAGTACTTC	few	TRBV4-3	TRBJ2-7	TRBD2
CASSTVGTGANEQFF	TGTGCCAGCAGTACTGTTGGGACAGGGGCCAATGAGCAGTTCTTC	few	TRBV5-5	TRBJ2-1	TRBD1
CASRSSTSGSTGELFF	TGTGCCAGCAGATCATCGACTAGCGGGTCCACCGGGGAGCTGTTTTTT	few	TRBV2	TRBJ2-2	TRBD2
CSASAHTGELFF	TGCAGCGCCTCGGCACACACCGGGGAGCTGTTTTTT	many	TRBV29-1	TRBJ2-2	NA
CASSPRTSQEQFF	TGTGCCAGCAGTCCGCGGACTAGCCAGGAGCAGTTCTTC	many	TRBV27	TRBJ2-1	TRBD2
CASSFPGGSYEQFF	TGTGCCAGCAGCTTTCCGGGGGGCAGCTATGAGCAGTTCTTC	NA	TRBV7-9	TRBJ2-1	NA
CASSQGWNYGYTF	TGTGCCAGCAGCCAAGGATGGAACTATGGCTACACCTTC	many	TRBV14	TRBJ1-2	NA
CASSQTFRQGADQPQHF	TGTGCCAGCAGCCAAACTTTTAGACAGGGGGCCGATCAGCCCCAGCATTTT	NA	TRBV3-1	TRBJ1-5	TRBD1
CSAISGTGSYEQYF	TGCAGTGCCATTTCCGGGACGGGCTCCTACGAGCAGTACTTC	few	TRBV20-1	TRBJ2-7	NA
CASSWATQGNEQFF	TGTGCCAGCAGTTGGGCTACCCAAGGGAATGAGCAGTTCTTC	NA	TRBV12-3/TRBV12-4	TRBJ2-1	NA
CASSPSGRTTDTQYF	TGTGCCAGCAGCCCTAGCGGGAGGACCACAGATACGCAGTATTTT	few	TRBV7-9	TRBJ2-3	TRBD2
CASSAYRGLLYEQFF	TGTGCCAGCAGCGCATACAGGGGGCTATTGTATGAGCAGTTCTTC	NA	TRBV5-6	TRBJ2-1	TRBD1
CSARDGTSGRASYEQYF	TGCAGTGCTAGAGATGGAACTAGCGGGAGGGCCTCCTACGAGCAGTACTTC	NA	TRBV20-1	TRBJ2-7	TRBD2
CASSQSGLATYNEQFF	TGTGCCAGCAGCCAATCGGGGCTAGCGACCTACAATGAGCAGTTCTTC	NA	TRBV14	TRBJ2-1	NA
CAWRADRRNTEAFF	TGTGCCTGGAGGGCGGACAGGAGGAACACTGAAGCTTTCTTT	NA	TRBV30	TRBJ1-1	TRBD1
CASSIARIGVEKLFF	TGTGCCAGCAGCATTGCGCGAATCGGGGTCGAAAAACTGTTTTTT	few	TRBV12-3/TRBV12-4	TRBJ1-4	NA
CASSQTASGRVYNEQFF	TGTGCCAGCAGTCAAACGGCTAGCGGGAGGGTTTACAATGAGCAGTTCTTC	NA	TRBV13	TRBJ2-1	TRBD2
CASSPTGNNQPQHF	TGCGCCAGCAGTCCAACAGGGAACAATCAGCCCCAGCATTTT	few	TRBV4-1	TRBJ1-5	NA
CSARGDSLKGSTNEKLFF	TGCAGTGCTAGAGGGGACAGCCTAAAGGGGTCAACTAATGAAAAACTGTTTTTT	few	TRBV20-1	TRBJ1-4	TRBD1
CSFSGTGYGDTEAFF	TGCAGCTTTTCCGGGACAGGGTACGGGGACACTGAAGCTTTCTTT	NA	TRBV29-1	TRBJ1-1	TRBD1
CASSNPNPGQGNEKLFF	TGTGCCAGCAGTAACCCCAACCCGGGACAGGGAAATGAAAAACTGTTTTTT	few	TRBV25-1	TRBJ1-4	TRBD1
CASSQVIAGDSETQYF	TGTGCCAGCAGCCAAGTGATAGCGGGAGATTCGGAGACCCAGTACTTC	NA	TRBV3-1	TRBJ2-5	TRBD2
CSGRGGRGYNEQFF	TGCAGTGGGCGAGGCGGGAGGGGGTACAATGAGCAGTTCTTC	NA	TRBV20-1	TRBJ2-1	TRBD2
CASSPRLAGGYNEQFF	TGTGCCAGCAGCCCCAGACTAGCGGGGGGATACAATGAGCAGTTCTTC	NA	TRBV27	TRBJ2-1	TRBD2
CATSDFGTMQFF	TGTGCCACCAGTGATTTCGGGACAATGCAGTTCTTC	NA	TRBV24-1	TRBJ2-1	NA
CASSFSIRRTDTQYF	TGTGCCAGCAGCTTCAGTATCCGTCGCACAGATACGCAGTATTTT	NA	TRBV7-9	TRBJ2-3	NA
CASSVAVWTTEAFF	TGTGCCAGCAGCGTAGCTGTATGGACCACTGAAGCTTTCTTT	NA	TRBV9	TRBJ1-1	NA
CASSEVTTYEQYF	TGTGCCAGCAGTGAAGTTACTACCTACGAGCAGTACTTC	NA	TRBV6-1	TRBJ2-7	NA
CASTSDIYEQFF	TGTGCCAGCACCTCGGACATTTATGAGCAGTTCTTC	NA	TRBV7-9	TRBJ2-1	NA
CASSQVGQSWDTQYF	TGCGCCAGCAGCCAAGTCGGGCAGTCCTGGGATACGCAGTATTTT	NA	TRBV4-1	TRBJ2-3	NA
CAWSVLGRWDEQFF	TGTGCCTGGAGTGTACTGGGGCGGTGGGATGAGCAGTTCTTC	few	TRBV30	TRBJ2-1	NA
CASSALAGLQETQYF	TGTGCCAGCAGTGCCCTAGCGGGGCTACAAGAGACCCAGTACTTC	few	TRBV6-1	TRBJ2-5	TRBD2
CASRAPGQSHNEQFF	TGCGCCAGCAGGGCACCGGGACAGAGTCACAATGAGCAGTTCTTC	few	TRBV5-1	TRBJ2-1	TRBD1
CASSLYLDVQPQHF	TGTGCCAGCTCCCTTTACCTGGACGTTCAGCCCCAGCATTTT	few	TRBV18	TRBJ1-5	NA
CASSDDLQSF	TGTGCCAGCAGTGACGACCTACAGTCTTTC	NA	TRBV2	TRBJ2-5	NA
CASRQITDTQYF	TGTGCCAGTAGACAGATTACAGATACGCAGTATTTT	NA	TRBV12-3/TRBV12-4	TRBJ2-3	NA
CASSQEVGQKMGYTF	TGCGCCAGCAGCCAAGAAGTCGGACAGAAGATGGGCTACACCTTC	NA	TRBV4-3	TRBJ1-2	NA
CASSLMVRGNTDTQYF	TGTGCCAGCAGCCTAATGGTCCGTGGAAACACAGATACGCAGTATTTT	NA	TRBV7-3	TRBJ2-3	NA
CASSSTKRYTEAFF	TGTGCCAGCAGCTCGACAAAGAGATACACTGAAGCTTTCTTT	NA	TRBV11-2	TRBJ1-1	NA
CASSLLSLAGAGETQYF	TGTGCCAGCAGCTTACTATCCCTAGCGGGAGCTGGGGAGACCCAGTACTTC	few	TRBV7-2	TRBJ2-5	TRBD2
CASSVVGRTTDTQYF	TGTGCCAGCAGCGTAGTCGGCAGGACCACAGATACGCAGTATTTT	few	TRBV9	TRBJ2-3	NA
CASSPGTGVYEQYF	TGTGCCAGCAGTCCTGGGACAGGGGTCTACGAGCAGTACTTC	NA	TRBV27	TRBJ2-7	TRBD1